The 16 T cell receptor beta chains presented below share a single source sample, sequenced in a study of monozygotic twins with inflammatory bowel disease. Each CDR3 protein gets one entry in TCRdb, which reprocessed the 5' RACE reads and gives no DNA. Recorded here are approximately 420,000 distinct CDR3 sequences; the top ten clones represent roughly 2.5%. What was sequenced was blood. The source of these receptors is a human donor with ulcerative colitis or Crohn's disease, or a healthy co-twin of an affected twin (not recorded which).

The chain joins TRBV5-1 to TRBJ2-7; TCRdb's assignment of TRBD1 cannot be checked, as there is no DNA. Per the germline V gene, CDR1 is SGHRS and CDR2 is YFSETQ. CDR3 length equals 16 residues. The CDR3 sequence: CASSLARDRSSYEQYF.

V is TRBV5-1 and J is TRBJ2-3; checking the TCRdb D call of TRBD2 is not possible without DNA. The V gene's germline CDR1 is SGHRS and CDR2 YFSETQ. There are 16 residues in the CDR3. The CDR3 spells CASMNSGRAGTDTQYF.

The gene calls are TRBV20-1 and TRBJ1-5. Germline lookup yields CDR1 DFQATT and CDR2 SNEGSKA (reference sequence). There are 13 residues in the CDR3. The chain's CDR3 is CSAQKGDIQPQHF.

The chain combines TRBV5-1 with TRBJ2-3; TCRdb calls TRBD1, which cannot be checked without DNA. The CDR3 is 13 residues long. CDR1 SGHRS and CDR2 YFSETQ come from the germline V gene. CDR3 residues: CASSLVAGDPQYF. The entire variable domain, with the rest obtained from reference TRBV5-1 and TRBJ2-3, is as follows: KAGVTQTPRYLIKTRGQQVTLSCSPISGHRSVSWYQQTPGQGLQFLFEYFSETQRNKGNFPGRFSGRQFSNSRSEMNVSTLELGDSALYLCASSLVAGDPQYFGPGTRLTVL.

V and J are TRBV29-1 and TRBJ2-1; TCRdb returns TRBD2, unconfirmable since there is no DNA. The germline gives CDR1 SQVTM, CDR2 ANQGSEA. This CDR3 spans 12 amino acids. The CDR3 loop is CSVVRGNNEQFF.

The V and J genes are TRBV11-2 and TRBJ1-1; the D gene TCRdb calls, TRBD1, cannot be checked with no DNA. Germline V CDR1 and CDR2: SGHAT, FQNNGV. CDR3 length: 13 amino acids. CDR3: CASSFPWGTEAFF.

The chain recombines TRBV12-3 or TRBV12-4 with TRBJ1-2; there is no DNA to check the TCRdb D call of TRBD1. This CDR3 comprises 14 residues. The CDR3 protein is CASSLNTGNYGYTF.

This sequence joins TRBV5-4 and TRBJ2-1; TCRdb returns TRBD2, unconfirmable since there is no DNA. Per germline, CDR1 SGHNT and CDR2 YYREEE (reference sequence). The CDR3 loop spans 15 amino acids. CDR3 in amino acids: CASSPTSGSVDEQFF.

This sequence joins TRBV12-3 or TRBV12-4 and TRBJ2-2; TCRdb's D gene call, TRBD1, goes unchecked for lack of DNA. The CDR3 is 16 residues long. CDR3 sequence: CASSPTGGSNTGELFF.

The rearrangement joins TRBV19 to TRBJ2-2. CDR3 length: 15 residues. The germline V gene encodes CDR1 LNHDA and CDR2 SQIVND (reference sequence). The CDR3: CASSIRRNAAGELFF.

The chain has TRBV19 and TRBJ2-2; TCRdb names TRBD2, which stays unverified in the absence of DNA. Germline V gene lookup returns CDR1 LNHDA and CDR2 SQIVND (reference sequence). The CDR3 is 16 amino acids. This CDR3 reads CASRPSGKGNTGELFF.

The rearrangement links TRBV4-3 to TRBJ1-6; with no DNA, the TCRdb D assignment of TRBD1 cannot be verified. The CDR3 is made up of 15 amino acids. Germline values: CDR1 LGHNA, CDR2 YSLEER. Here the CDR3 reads CASSLQGEFRSPLHF.

The CDR3 region is CASSPRTGSGTGELFF. The chain joins TRBV7-3 to TRBJ2-2; TCRdb's D call of TRBD1 is untestable without DNA. The CDR3 totals 16 residues. Germline-derived CDR1 and CDR2 are SGHTA and FQGTGA.

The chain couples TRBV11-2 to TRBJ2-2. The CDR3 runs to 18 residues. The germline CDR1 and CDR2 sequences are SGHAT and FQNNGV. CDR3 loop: CASSLISSWNSSTGELFF.

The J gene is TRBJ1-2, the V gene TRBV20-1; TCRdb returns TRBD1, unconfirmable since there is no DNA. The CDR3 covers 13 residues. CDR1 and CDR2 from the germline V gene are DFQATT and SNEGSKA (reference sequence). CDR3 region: CSASHAGTYGYTF.

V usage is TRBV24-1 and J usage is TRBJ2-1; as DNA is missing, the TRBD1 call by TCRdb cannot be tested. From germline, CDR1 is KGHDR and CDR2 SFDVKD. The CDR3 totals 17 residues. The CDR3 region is CATSDGPLGEQHNEQFF.